The 10 T cell receptor beta chains below all came from one sample that was sequenced in a study of blood T cell repertoires in COVID-19. Assay: immunoSEQ multiplex PCR; the TCRdb copy retains only in-frame clones and omits some. The table shows 90,000 to 130,000 clones, with 75% to 90% occurring only once. The specimen was peripheral blood. These receptors all come from a woman in her 70s with acute or convalescent COVID-19.

This sequence joins TRBV5-4 and TRBJ1-2; 9 nucleotides match TRBD1. V gave up 2 bases and J gave up 5 bases; unmatched junction bases: 4. The CDR3 covers 14 residues. From germline, CDR1 is SGHNT and CDR2 YYREEE (reference sequence). DNA of the CDR3: TGTGCCAGCAGCTTCCCCGGGACAGGGTATGGCTACACCTTC. This gives the protein CASSFPGTGYGYTF. Together with reference TRBV5-4 and TRBJ1-2, the CDR3 gives the full variable domain: ETGVTQSPTHLIKTRGQQVTLRCSSQSGHNTVSWYQQALGQGPQFIFQYYREEENGRGNFPPRFSGLQFPNYSSELNVNALELDDSALYLCASSFPGTGYGYTFGSGTRLTVV.

The chain carries TRBV5-1 and TRBJ2-2; 9 nucleotides match TRBD2. The J segment lost 6 bases and the V segment lost 0 bases, leaving 6 bases of the junction unmatched. In germline, CDR1 is SGHRS, CDR2 YFSETQ. The CDR3 covers 16 residues. In nucleotides, the CDR3 is TGCGCCAGCAGCTTGGAAGGTAGCGGGAGACCCGGGGAGCTGTTTTTT. It is translated as CASSLEGSGRPGELFF.

The chain uses TRBV19 and TRBJ1-2; a weak D match, TRBD1 (6 bases). The V end was cut by 7 bases, the J end by 7 bases, with 19 bases between. The CDR3 consists of 14 residues. Germline assignment: CDR1 LNHDA and CDR2 SQIVND (reference sequence). This CDR3 reads CASTRDRTIGGYTF. The CDR3 DNA reads as TGTGCCAGTACCAGAGACAGGACGATCGGTGGCTACACCTTC. The complete variable domain, with remaining parts taken from reference TRBV19 and TRBJ1-2, reads DGGITQSPKYLFRKEGQNVTLSCEQNLNHDAMYWYRQDPGQGLRLIYYSQIVNDFQKGDIAEGYSVSREKKESFPLTVTSAQKNPTAFYLCASTRDRTIGGYTFGSGTRLTVV.

The table lists this clone with a count of one. This rearrangement joins TRBV5-1 to TRBJ2-7; D not resolved. V lost 2 bases to trimming and J lost 0 bases, with 12 bases between them. The CDR3 loop spans 15 amino acids. Germline V gene data show CDR1 as SGHRS and CDR2 as YFSETQ. CDR3 in amino acids: CASSFYPRPSYEQYF. In nucleotides, the CDR3 is TGCGCCAGCAGCTTTTACCCCAGGCCCTCCTACGAGCAGTACTTC. The whole variable domain, remainder taken from reference TRBV5-1 and TRBJ2-7, is KAGVTQTPRYLIKTRGQQVTLSCSPISGHRSVSWYQQTPGQGLQFLFEYFSETQRNKGNFPGRFSGRQFSNSRSEMNVSTLELGDSALYLCASSFYPRPSYEQYFGPGTRLTVT.

This chain uses TRBV5-4 with TRBJ1-2; 7 positions agree with TRBD1. V gave up 4 bases and J gave up 3 bases; unmatched junction bases: 6. This CDR3 is built from 14 residues. Germline lookup yields CDR1 SGHNT and CDR2 YYREEE (reference sequence). The CDR3 loop reads CASSATGADYGYTF. CDR3 sequence (DNA): TGTGCCAGCAGCGCTACAGGGGCGGACTATGGCTACACCTTC.

V usage is TRBV6-5 and J usage is TRBJ2-1; TRBD2 aligns across 10 bases. The CDR3 has 14 residues. The J segment lost 8 bases and the V segment lost 6 bases, leaving 7 bases of the junction unmatched. Germline V lookup: CDR1 MNHEY, CDR2 SVGAGI. The CDR3 coding sequence is TGTGCCAGCAGAGGACTAGCGGCTCGGGATGAGCAGTTCTTC. Protein: CASRGLAARDEQFF.

This sequence joins TRBV5-4 and TRBJ2-1; 7 bases match TRBD2. This CDR3 is 15 amino acids long. V shed 4 bases, J shed 7 bases, and the junction held 11 bases outside the gene matches. CDR1 SGHNT and CDR2 YYREEE come from the germline V gene (reference sequence). Written as DNA, the CDR3 is TGTGCCAGCAGCCAGCCGTGGGGGGGGGTTAATGAGCAGTTCTTC. It yields the protein CASSQPWGGVNEQFF.

In its sample, this clone was seen a few times. This chain connects TRBV29-1 to TRBJ2-5, with TRBD1 matching 7 bases. This CDR3 spans 12 amino acids. V dropped 7 bases and J dropped 5; count of bases not matched to a gene: 7. Germline CDR1 is SQVTM and CDR2 is ANQGSEA. CDR3 in amino acids: CSAGFRGETQYF. Here the CDR3 DNA reads TGCAGCGCCGGTTTCAGGGGGGAGACCCAGTACTTC.

The J gene is TRBJ1-4, the V gene TRBV6-1; D gene uncertain. CDR1 is MNHNS, CDR2 SASEGT, per germline. This CDR3 spans 12 amino acids. V was cut by 5 bases and J by 7 bases, with 8 bases left in between. CDR3 sequence: CASSYMSEKLFF. As DNA, the CDR3 is TGTGCCAGCAGTTATATGAGTGAAAAACTGTTTTTT.

The chain has TRBV10-3 and TRBJ2-7; 7 nucleotides match TRBD1. V lost 6 bases and J lost 4; bases outside the gene matches: 6. The CDR3 runs 13 residues. Looked up from germline, CDR1 is ENHRY and CDR2 is SYGVKD. The CDR3, as DNA: TGTGCCATCAGCCTTACAGGGGATTACGAGCAGTACTTC. This gives the protein CAISLTGDYEQYF.